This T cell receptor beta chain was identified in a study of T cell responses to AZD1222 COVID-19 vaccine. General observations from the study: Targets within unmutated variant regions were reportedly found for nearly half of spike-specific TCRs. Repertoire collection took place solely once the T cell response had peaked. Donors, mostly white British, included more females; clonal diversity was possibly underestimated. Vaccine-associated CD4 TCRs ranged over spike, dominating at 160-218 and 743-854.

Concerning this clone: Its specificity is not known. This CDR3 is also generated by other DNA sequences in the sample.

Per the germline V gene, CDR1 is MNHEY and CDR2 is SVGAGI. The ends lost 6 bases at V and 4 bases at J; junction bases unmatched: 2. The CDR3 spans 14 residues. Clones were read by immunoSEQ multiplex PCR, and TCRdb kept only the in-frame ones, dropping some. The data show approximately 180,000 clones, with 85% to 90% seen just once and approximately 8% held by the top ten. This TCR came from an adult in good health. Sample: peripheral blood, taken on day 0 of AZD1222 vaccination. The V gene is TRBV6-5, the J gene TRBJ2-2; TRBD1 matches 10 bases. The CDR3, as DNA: TGTGCCAGCAGGAGGACAGGGGGCACCGGGGAGCTGTTTTTT. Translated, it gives CASRRTGGTGELFF.